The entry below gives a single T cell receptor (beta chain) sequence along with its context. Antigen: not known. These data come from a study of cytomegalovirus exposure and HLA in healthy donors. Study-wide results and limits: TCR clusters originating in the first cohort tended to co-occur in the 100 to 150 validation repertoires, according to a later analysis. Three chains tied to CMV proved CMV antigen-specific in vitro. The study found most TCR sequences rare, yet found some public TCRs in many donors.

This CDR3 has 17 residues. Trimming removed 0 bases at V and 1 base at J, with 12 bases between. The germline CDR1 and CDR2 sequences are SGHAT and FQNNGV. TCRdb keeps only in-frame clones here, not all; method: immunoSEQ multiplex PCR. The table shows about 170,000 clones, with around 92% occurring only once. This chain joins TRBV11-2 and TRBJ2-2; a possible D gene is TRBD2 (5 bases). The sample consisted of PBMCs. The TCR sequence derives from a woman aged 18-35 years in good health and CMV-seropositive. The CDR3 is CASSLEFVLGNTGELFF. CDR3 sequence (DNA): TGTGCCAGCAGCTTAGAGTTTGTACTAGGGAACACCGGGGAGCTGTTTTTT.